Below, 25 T cell receptor beta chains from the same sample are listed, as sequenced in a study of blood T cell repertoires in COVID-19. Repertoires were generated with immunoSEQ multiplex PCR, while TCRdb's copy carries only in-frame clones and drops some. Of some 140,000 clones listed, roughly 84% are singletons. Sequencing was done on a sample of PBMCs or T cells enriched from blood (not recorded which). These receptors all stem from a man aged 40-50 years with acute COVID-19.

The genes are TRBV11-2 and TRBJ1-3, with unresolved D. V lost 5 bases, J lost 0 bases, and 8 bases lay in between. The CDR3 consists of 14 residues. The germline V gene encodes CDR1 SGHAT and CDR2 FQNNGV. This CDR3 reads CASSLQYSGNTIYF. The CDR3 region has the DNA TGTGCCAGCAGCCTCCAGTACTCTGGAAACACCATATATTTT.

V and J are TRBV28 and TRBJ2-1, with D possibly matching TRBD2 (7 bases). The CDR3 extends over 15 amino acids. V dropped 6 bases and J dropped 8 bases, with 20 bases sitting between them. Germline CDR1 MDHEN, CDR2 SYDVKM. The CDR3 coding sequence is TGTGCCAGCAGCCGGGGGGCTAGCGGAGGGGATGAGCAGTTCTTC. It yields the protein CASSRGASGGDEQFF.

The V call is TRBV7-2, the J call TRBJ1-3; D is uncertain. CDR3 length equals 18 residues. Germline V gene data show CDR1 as SGHTA and CDR2 as FQGNSA. Trimming took off 2 bases at V and 0 bases at J, with 17 bases between the two ends. CDR3: CASSLTSGSPLSGNTIYF. CDR3 DNA sequence: TGTGCCAGCAGCTTAACATCGGGGTCCCCTCTCTCTGGAAACACCATATATTTT.

The rearrangement joins TRBV7-9 to TRBJ2-3, with 8 bases matching TRBD1. The germline V gene has CDR1 SEHNR and CDR2 FQNEAQ (reference sequence). The CDR3 extends over 15 amino acids. V lost 4 bases, J lost 2 bases, and 5 bases stayed unmatched. The CDR3 nucleotides read TGTGCCAGCAGCTCCGGACAGGGCAACACAGATACGCAGTATTTT. Translation: CASSSGQGNTDTQYF.

The chain recombines TRBV16 with TRBJ2-6; a possible D gene is TRBD2 (5 bases). Germline V CDR1 and CDR2: KGHSY, FQNENV. Deletions cut 0 bases from V and 12 bases from J, with 9 bases between. The CDR3 loop spans 13 amino acids. CDR3 DNA: TGTGCCAGCAGCCAATCGGAGGAGTCCGTCCTGACTTTC. Protein sequence: CASSQSEESVLTF. The entire variable domain, with the rest obtained from reference TRBV16 and TRBJ2-6, is as follows: GEEVAQTPKHLVRGEGQKAKLYCAPIKGHSYVFWYQQVLKNEFKFLISFQNENVFDETGMPKERFSAKCLPNSPCSLEIQATKLEDSAVYFCASSQSEESVLTFGAGSRLTVL.

The CDR3 DNA reads as TGTGCCAGCAGCTTAGGTGCGGACAGGACCTATGGCTACACCTTC. This gives the protein CASSLGADRTYGYTF. The V and J genes are TRBV7-9 and TRBJ1-2; 7 bases align to TRBD1. The germline CDR1 and CDR2 sequences are SEHNR and FQNEAQ (reference sequence). The V segment lost 1 base and the J segment 4 bases; nucleotides outside the gene matches: 6. This CDR3 region has 15 residues.

This clone has only a few counts. The CDR3 region has the DNA TGTGCCAGCAGCCCGGGAGGGGACACTGAAGCTTTCTTT. Its protein is CASSPGGDTEAFF. V is TRBV5-5 and J is TRBJ1-1; TRBD1 is a possible D gene (5 bases). The V gene lost 4 bases and the J gene lost 3 bases, with 10 bases spanning the gap. This CDR3 has 13 amino acids. Germline CDR1 SGHKS, CDR2 YYEKEE (reference sequence).

This chain connects TRBV6-2 or TRBV6-3 to TRBJ2-7, with 8 bases that match TRBD2. CDR3 size: 16 residues. With V trimmed by 6 bases and J by 0 bases, 10 bases remained unmatched. CDR1 and CDR2 (germline): MNHEY, SVGEGT. Written as DNA, the CDR3 is TGTGCCAGCAGCCGTTCGGGAGGGAGCTACTCCTACGAGCAGTACTTC. Amino acid sequence: CASSRSGGSYSYEQYF.

The chain couples TRBV15 to TRBJ1-6, with unresolved D. Germline V lookup: CDR1 LNHNV, CDR2 YYDKDF (reference sequence). V lost 0 bases to trimming and J lost 0 bases, with 6 bases between them. The CDR3 loop spans 16 amino acids. The chain's CDR3 is CATSRDHSSYNSPLHF. The CDR3 bases are TGTGCCACCAGCAGAGATCACAGCTCCTATAATTCACCCCTCCACTTT.

The chain joins TRBV28 to TRBJ2-1, with 8 positions matching TRBD2. Germline CDR1 is MDHEN and CDR2 is SYDVKM. V lost 5 bases and J lost 3; bases outside the gene matches: 6. This CDR3 is 15 amino acids long. This CDR3 reads CASSPLRGGYNEQFF. DNA for the CDR3: TGTGCCAGCAGTCCCCTTCGGGGGGGCTACAATGAGCAGTTCTTC.

This chain joins TRBV30 and TRBJ2-1; 14 nucleotides match TRBD2. The germline CDR1 and CDR2 sequences are GTSNPN and SVGIG (reference sequence). This CDR3 is 19 amino acids long. J gave up 0 bases and V 3 bases, and 10 bases lay outside the gene matches. The CDR3 spells CAWSVGLAGGQNSYNEQFF. The CDR3 bases are TGTGCCTGGAGCGTCGGACTAGCGGGGGGCCAAAACTCCTACAATGAGCAGTTCTTC.

This sequence joins TRBV7-9 and TRBJ1-1; maybe TRBD1 (5 bases). The CDR3 is 13 residues long. Trimming took 3 bases from V and 2 from J, leaving 7 bases between them. CDR1 and CDR2 from the germline V gene are SEHNR and FQNEAQ (reference sequence). The chain's CDR3 is CASSLQGNTEAFF. CDR3 DNA sequence: TGTGCCAGCAGCTTGCAGGGAAACACTGAAGCTTTCTTT.

The chain employs TRBV7-9 and TRBJ2-7; D not resolved. Germline V CDR1 and CDR2: SEHNR, FQNEAQ (reference sequence). The CDR3 loop spans 12 amino acids. V lost 4 bases and J 3 bases, leaving 7 bases between the germline ends. The chain's CDR3 is CASSSRDYEQYF. CDR3 coding DNA: TGTGCCAGCAGCTCCCGAGACTACGAGCAGTACTTC.

The rearrangement uses TRBV3-1 (or the pseudogene TRBV3-2) and TRBJ1-6, with D perhaps TRBD1 (5 bases). CDR1 is LGHDT and CDR2 is YNNKEL in the germline V gene (reference sequence). V was pared by 0 bases and J by 12 bases, with 9 bases between. This CDR3 spans 13 amino acids. The CDR3 bases are TGTGCCAGCAGCCAAGAGGGGCTTGGACCCCTCCACTTT. Protein product: CASSQEGLGPLHF.

The V call is TRBV10-3, the J call TRBJ2-3, with 10 bases identical to TRBD2. The CDR3 covers 15 residues. The J segment lost 10 bases and the V segment lost 11 bases, leaving 18 bases of the junction unmatched. CDR1 is ENHRY and CDR2 is SYGVKD in the germline V gene. CDR3 sequence (DNA): TGTGCCCTCTCGTCTGGTAGCGGGGGGTTGGGGGCGCAGTATTTT. Residues: CALSSGSGGLGAQYF.

CDR3 nucleotide sequence: TGTGCCAGCAGCCTGGAGACTAGCGGGGGGACTTACAATGAGCAGTTCTTC. Translated, it gives CASSLETSGGTYNEQFF. V is TRBV5-5 and J is TRBJ2-1, with 13 positions matching TRBD2. Trimming at V came to 4 bases and at J to 4 bases, leaving 8 bases not matched to a gene. From germline, CDR1 is SGHKS and CDR2 YYEKEE (reference sequence). The CDR3 consists of 17 residues.

This clone was observed a single time. The gene calls are TRBV30 and TRBJ2-2; TRBD1 matches 7 bases. From germline, CDR1 is GTSNPN and CDR2 SVGIG (reference sequence). The length of the CDR3 is 15 residues. With 4 bases clipped from V and 1 base from J, the junction kept 6 bases outside the gene matches. CDR3 in amino acids: CAWTPTGRNTGELFF. CDR3 DNA sequence: TGTGCCTGGACCCCGACAGGGAGGAACACCGGGGAGCTGTTTTTT.

The chain combines TRBV3-1 (or the pseudogene TRBV3-2) with TRBJ1-5, with D perhaps matching TRBD1 (6 bases). CDR1 LGHDT and CDR2 YNNKEL come from the germline V gene (reference sequence). The CDR3 length is 19 residues. Trimming stripped 0 bases from V and 7 bases from J, with 25 bases between. CDR3 coding DNA: TGTGCCAGCAGCCAAGATTTCAGGGGAGACGCTCGAGAAGGACAGCCCCAGCATTTT. Protein sequence: CASSQDFRGDAREGQPQHF.

The chain combines TRBV19 with TRBJ2-5; no clear D. Per the germline V gene, CDR1 is LNHDA and CDR2 is SQIVND (reference sequence). The CDR3 loop spans 14 amino acids. Trimming shortened V by 1 base and J by 5 bases, and 11 bases separated the two germline ends. DNA of the CDR3: TGTGCCAGTAGTATAGGGGCAGGCCGGGAGACCCAGTACTTC. Translation: CASSIGAGRETQYF.

V is TRBV7-2 and J is TRBJ1-5, with D unresolved. Between the trimmed V and J ends, which lost 5 bases and 0 bases, there was a span of 2 bases. The CDR3 is 12 amino acids. Germline V CDR1 and CDR2: SGHTA, FQGNSA. As DNA, the CDR3 is TGTGCCAGCAGCCTTAGCAATCAGCCCCAGCATTTT. This codes for CASSLSNQPQHF.

The genes are TRBV29-1 and TRBJ2-1; TRBD1 might be the D (7 bases). Germline V gene lookup returns CDR1 SQVTM and CDR2 ANQGSEA. The ends were cut back, 0 bases at V and 0 bases at J, with 15 bases in the middle. The CDR3 runs 17 residues. The CDR3 bases are TGCAGCGTTGAAGATCTGAGGCAGGGGGGCTCCTACAATGAGCAGTTCTTC. Translating it yields CSVEDLRQGGSYNEQFF.

This chain links TRBV5-6 with TRBJ1-5; 8 bases are a match to TRBD1. The junction had 10 bases not matched to a gene; V was cut back by 3 bases and J by 11 bases. This CDR3 comprises 14 residues. In germline, CDR1 is SGHDT, CDR2 YYEEEE. The CDR3 DNA is TGTGCCAGCAGCTCCGGGACAGGCCTTCGGGCCCAGCATTTT. It codes for CASSSGTGLRAQHF.

This chain joins TRBV29-1 and TRBJ1-2, with D perhaps matching TRBD1 (5 bases). V lost 0 bases, J lost 8 bases, and 16 bases lay in between. This CDR3 has 14 residues. CDR1 and CDR2 (germline): SQVTM, ANQGSEA. This CDR3 is CSVEDRTRMTGYTF. DNA for the CDR3: TGCAGCGTTGAAGATCGGACACGGATGACGGGCTACACCTTC.

The gene calls are TRBV24-1 and TRBJ2-3; 8 bases agree with TRBD2. The CDR3 length is 18 residues. V lost 1 base and J lost 3; bases outside the gene matches: 11. CDR1 and CDR2 (germline): KGHDR, SFDVKD. The CDR3 sequence is CATSDFRGAGEGTDTQYF. In DNA form, the CDR3 reads TGTGCCACCAGTGATTTCCGGGGAGCGGGAGAAGGGACAGATACGCAGTATTTT.

The chain couples TRBV5-5 to TRBJ1-2; D is perhaps TRBD1 (5 bases). V was pared by 4 bases and J by 7 bases, with 11 bases between. CDR3 size: 12 residues. Germline V gene sequence: CDR1 SGHKS, CDR2 YYEKEE (reference sequence). The CDR3 region is CASSSRDLGYTF. The CDR3 DNA follows: TGTGCCAGCAGCAGCAGGGATCTTGGCTACACCTTC.